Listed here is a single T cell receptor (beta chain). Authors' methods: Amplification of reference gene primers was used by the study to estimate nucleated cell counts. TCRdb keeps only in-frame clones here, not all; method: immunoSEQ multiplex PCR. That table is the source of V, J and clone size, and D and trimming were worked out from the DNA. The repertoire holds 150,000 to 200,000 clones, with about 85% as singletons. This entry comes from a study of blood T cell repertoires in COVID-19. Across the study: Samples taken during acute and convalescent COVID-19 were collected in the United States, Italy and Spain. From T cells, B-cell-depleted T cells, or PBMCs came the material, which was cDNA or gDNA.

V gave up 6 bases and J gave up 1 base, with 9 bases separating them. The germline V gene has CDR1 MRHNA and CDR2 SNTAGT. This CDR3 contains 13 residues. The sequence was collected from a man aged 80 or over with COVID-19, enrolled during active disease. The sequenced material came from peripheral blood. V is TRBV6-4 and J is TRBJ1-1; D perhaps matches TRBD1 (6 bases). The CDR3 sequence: CASSADRNTEAFF. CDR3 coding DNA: TGTGCCAGCAGCGCGGACAGGAACACTGAAGCTTTCTTT.